The 31 T cell receptor beta chains reported below all come from one sample, sequenced in a study of shared clonotypes between healthy human individuals. Generated by immunoSEQ multiplex PCR, the TCRdb table keeps only in-frame clones and is missing some. The sample records a few hundred thousand clones, almost 97% being singletons. The sequencing input was naive CD4+ T cells sorted from blood. The subset: CD45RA+ positively selected. The receptors were gathered from a woman aged 25 to 39 in good health.

This sequence joins TRBV19 and TRBJ1-2, with no clear D. V was shortened by 7 bases and J by 1 base, with 13 bases between the two germline ends. The CDR3 has 14 amino acids. The germline CDR1 and CDR2 sequences are LNHDA and SQIVND (reference sequence). Written as DNA, the CDR3 is TGTGCCAGTACCGCGGAGCGAGGTAACTATGGCTACACCTTC. As protein: CASTAERGNYGYTF. The full variable domain, in which reference TRBV19 and TRBJ1-2 provide the parts outside the CDR3, is DGGITQSPKYLFRKEGQNVTLSCEQNLNHDAMYWYRQDPGQGLRLIYYSQIVNDFQKGDIAEGYSVSREKKESFPLTVTSAQKNPTAFYLCASTAERGNYGYTFGSGTRLTVV.

The rearrangement uses TRBV5-1 and TRBJ2-5; D is unclear. CDR1 is SGHRS and CDR2 is YFSETQ in the germline V gene. This CDR3 region has 13 residues. The V end was cut by 4 bases, the J end by 2 bases, with 9 bases between. CDR3 residues: CASSATLQETQYF. CDR3 in DNA: TGCGCCAGCAGCGCGACATTACAAGAGACCCAGTACTTC.

The chain combines TRBV4-2 with TRBJ1-5; D may be TRBD1 (5 bases). Per the germline V gene, CDR1 is LGHNA and CDR2 is YNFKEQ. The CDR3 totals 15 residues. Trimming stripped 0 bases from V and 3 bases from J, with 9 bases between. The CDR3, as DNA: TGTGCCAGCAGCCAAGACCGACAGATCAATCAGCCCCAGCATTTT. Its translation is CASSQDRQINQPQHF.

The gene calls are TRBV19 and TRBJ1-1, with TRBD1 as a possible D gene (5 bases). Germline lookup yields CDR1 LNHDA and CDR2 SQIVND (reference sequence). Trimming removed 6 bases at V and 4 bases at J, with 15 bases between. CDR3 length: 14 residues. The CDR3 DNA reads as TGTGCCAGTAGAAGTCGGGGGGACGGCACTGAAGCTTTCTTT. Residues: CASRSRGDGTEAFF.

This chain uses TRBV7-6 with TRBJ1-2; maybe TRBD1 (5 bases). Trimming shortened V by 3 bases and J by 0 bases, and 8 bases separated the two germline ends. The CDR3 sequence is 14 residues long. Germline assignment: CDR1 SGHVS and CDR2 FNYEAQ. CDR3 protein: CASSFDRANYGYTF. CDR3 coding DNA: TGTGCCAGCAGCTTTGACAGAGCTAACTATGGCTACACCTTC.

The chain uses TRBV11-2 and TRBJ1-2, with D possibly matching TRBD1 (6 bases). The V end was cut by 2 bases, the J end by 4 bases, with 11 bases between. The CDR3 is 14 amino acids. The V gene's germline CDR1 is SGHAT and CDR2 FQNNGV. The DNA for the CDR3 is TGTGCCAGCAGCTTAAATACAGGGACCTATGGCTACACCTTC. Translated, it gives CASSLNTGTYGYTF.

The J gene is TRBJ2-3, the V gene TRBV19, with 10 nucleotides matching TRBD2. Germline V gene sequence: CDR1 LNHDA, CDR2 SQIVND (reference sequence). The CDR3 sequence is 15 residues long. V trimming: 3 bases; J trimming: 2 bases; junction bases outside the gene matches: 2. The DNA for the CDR3 is TGTGCCAGTAGTATGGGGACTAGCGCCACAGATACGCAGTATTTT. Translation gives CASSMGTSATDTQYF. The whole variable domain, remainder taken from reference TRBV19 and TRBJ2-3, is DGGITQSPKYLFRKEGQNVTLSCEQNLNHDAMYWYRQDPGQGLRLIYYSQIVNDFQKGDIAEGYSVSREKKESFPLTVTSAQKNPTAFYLCASSMGTSATDTQYFGPGTRLTVL.

This clone was detected only once. The chain recombines TRBV19 with TRBJ1-4, with a possible D match to TRBD1 (5 bases). The ends were cut back, 4 bases at V and 4 bases at J, with 10 bases in the middle. The germline V gene has CDR1 LNHDA and CDR2 SQIVND (reference sequence). CDR3 length: 14 residues. CDR3 in amino acids: CASSSQGLNEKLFF. CDR3 bases: TGTGCCAGTAGTAGTCAGGGCCTTAATGAAAAACTGTTTTTT.

This chain connects TRBV7-6 to TRBJ1-4; TRBD1 is a possible D gene (6 bases). The V end lost 5 bases, the J end lost 0 bases, and 13 bases lay between the germline ends. Per the germline V gene, CDR1 is SGHVS and CDR2 is FNYEAQ. There are 16 residues in the CDR3. DNA for the CDR3: TGTGCCAGCAGCCAGGGGCGTGGGGCAACTAATGAAAAACTGTTTTTT. Its protein product is CASSQGRGATNEKLFF.

The genes are TRBV2 and TRBJ2-3; 10 positions match TRBD1. The germline CDR1 and CDR2 sequences are SNHLY and FYNNEI. The V gene end was trimmed by 5 bases and the J gene end by 6 bases; junction bases not matched to a gene: 8. The CDR3 contains 15 residues. The CDR3 reads CASSRQGARSDTQYF. In DNA form, the CDR3 reads TGTGCCAGCAGTCGACAGGGGGCGAGGTCGGATACGCAGTATTTT.

The gene calls are TRBV18 and TRBJ2-7; 7 bases map to TRBD1. CDR1 is KGHSH and CDR2 is LQKENI in the germline V gene. The length of the CDR3 is 15 residues. V lost 4 bases and J lost 3; bases outside the gene matches: 9. DNA of the CDR3: TGTGCCAGCTCACTACAGGGGACGGTAAGCTACGAGCAGTACTTC. Translating gives CASSLQGTVSYEQYF.

The V gene is TRBV9, the J gene TRBJ2-7; 7 nucleotides agree with TRBD1. The CDR3 loop spans 15 amino acids. V trimming: 1 base; J trimming: 1 base; junction bases outside the gene matches: 5. CDR1 and CDR2 from the germline V gene are SGDLS and YYNGEE. CDR3 amino acids: CASSVHWTGSYEQYF. CDR3 bases: TGTGCCAGCAGCGTACATTGGACAGGATCCTACGAGCAGTACTTC.

This rearrangement joins TRBV6-5 to TRBJ1-1; D is possibly TRBD1 (5 bases). CDR3 length equals 14 residues. Germline lookup yields CDR1 MNHEY and CDR2 SVGAGI. V lost 7 bases, J lost 3 bases, and 15 bases lay in between. CDR3 nucleotide sequence: TGTGCCAGCAAATCCGGGACGCCCCACACTGAAGCTTTCTTT. Protein: CASKSGTPHTEAFF.

This clone was detected once. The V and J genes are TRBV13 and TRBJ2-1, with 8 bases aligning to TRBD2. V trimming: 0 bases; J trimming: 8 bases; junction bases outside the gene matches: 12. CDR1 and CDR2 (germline): PRHDT, FYEKMQ (reference sequence). There are 17 residues in the CDR3. For the CDR3, the DNA is TGTGCCAGCAGCTTAGGATGGAGCGGGAGTGTTTCCGATGAGCAGTTCTTC. Protein product: CASSLGWSGSVSDEQFF.

The chain couples TRBV28 to TRBJ2-2, with no clear D. The CDR3 consists of 14 residues. The V gene lost 5 bases and the J gene lost 2 bases, with 9 bases spanning the gap. Per germline, CDR1 MDHEN and CDR2 SYDVKM. The CDR3: CASSPAYNTGELFF. CDR3 coding DNA: TGTGCCAGCAGTCCAGCTTACAACACCGGGGAGCTGTTTTTT.

The CDR3 is CASSAGTSGRAISYEQYF. CDR3 sequence (DNA): TGTGCCAGCAGCGCCGGGACTAGCGGGAGGGCCATATCGTACGAGCAGTACTTC. The V call is TRBV5-5, the J call TRBJ2-7, with 16 bases that match TRBD2. The CDR3 has 18 amino acids. Trimming cost V 4 bases and J 4 bases; bases outside gene matches: 11. Germline V CDR1 and CDR2: SGHKS, YYEKEE (reference sequence).

The genes are TRBV29-1 and TRBJ2-4; D might be TRBD2 (6 bases). This CDR3 contains 13 residues. Germline CDR1 SQVTM, CDR2 ANQGSEA. Trimming took off 3 bases at V and 0 bases at J, with 6 bases between the two ends. This chain's CDR3 is CSVEGLAKNIQYF. CDR3 nucleotides: TGCAGCGTTGAGGGACTAGCCAAAAACATTCAGTACTTC. Drawing the rest from reference TRBV29-1 and TRBJ2-4, the complete variable domain is SAVISQKPSRDICQRGTSLTIQCQVDSQVTMMFWYRQQPGQSLTLIATANQGSEATYESGFVIDKFPISRPNLTFSTLTVSNMSPEDSSIYLCSVEGLAKNIQYFGAGTRLSVL.

The genes are TRBV15 and TRBJ2-1; 7 nucleotides match TRBD2. Looked up from germline, CDR1 is LNHNV and CDR2 is YYDKDF (reference sequence). The CDR3 runs 15 residues. The ends lost 7 bases at V and 0 bases at J; junction bases unmatched: 6. The CDR3 is CATNRGLSSYNEQFF. The CDR3 DNA follows: TGTGCCACCAACCGGGGACTAAGCTCCTACAATGAGCAGTTCTTC.

V gene TRBV14 combines with J gene TRBJ2-5; D might be TRBD1 (5 bases). The CDR3 runs 14 residues. Trimming removed 1 base from V and 5 bases from J, with 11 bases in between. In germline, CDR1 is SGHDN, CDR2 FVKESK. Written as DNA, the CDR3 is TGTGCCAGCAGCCAAGGACAGAGTGCCGAGACCCAGTACTTC. It codes for CASSQGQSAETQYF.

The V and J genes are TRBV6-4 and TRBJ1-2; tentative D call: TRBD1 (6 bases). The CDR3 runs 13 residues. Trimming pared 0 bases from V and 7 bases from J, leaving 9 bases between. Germline loops: CDR1 MRHNA, CDR2 SNTAGT. The DNA of the CDR3 is TGTGCCAGCAGTGACTCCAGGGGTTCTGGCTACACCTTC. Translating it yields CASSDSRGSGYTF.

This chain uses TRBV28 with TRBJ2-7; D might be TRBD2 (5 bases). Germline V CDR1 and CDR2: MDHEN, SYDVKM. V was trimmed by 3 bases and J by 1 base, leaving 16 bases between them. The CDR3 is made up of 16 amino acids. The CDR3, as DNA: TGTGCCAGCAGTTTTAAATTAGGACTGGCTTCCTACGAGCAGTACTTC. Translated, it gives CASSFKLGLASYEQYF.

This chain joins TRBV27 and TRBJ2-4, with 8 bases lining up with TRBD1. This CDR3 contains 15 residues. The V gene end was trimmed by 2 bases and the J gene end by 9 bases; junction bases not matched to a gene: 9. CDR1 MNHEY and CDR2 SMNVEV come from the germline V gene (reference sequence). The CDR3 loop is CASSLTGTGGFIQYF. The CDR3 DNA is TGTGCCAGCAGTTTAACCGGGACAGGCGGTTTCATTCAGTACTTC.

CDR3 protein: CASSLGVGSSSYEQYF. The CDR3 DNA follows: TGTGCCAGCAGCTTAGGTGTCGGATCGAGCTCCTACGAGCAGTACTTC. The rearrangement links TRBV11-2 to TRBJ2-7; D unresolved. V lost 1 base and J lost 0, with 13 bases in between. The CDR3 consists of 16 residues. Germline V gene data show CDR1 as SGHAT and CDR2 as FQNNGV.

The chain carries TRBV4-1 and TRBJ2-5; 7 bases are a match to TRBD1. The end of the DNA fits TRBJ2-7 better, so the J call may be wrong. The germline V gene encodes CDR1 MGHRA and CDR2 YSYEKL. The CDR3 loop spans 16 amino acids. The CDR3 DNA is TGCGCCAGCAGCCAAGTAGATGGACAGGCAACCTACGAGCAGTACTTC. Amino acids: CASSQVDGQATYEQYF.

The chain uses TRBV5-4 and TRBJ2-7; TRBD2 aligns across 8 bases. This CDR3 is 16 amino acids long. The J segment lost 4 bases and the V segment lost 4 bases, leaving 13 bases of the junction unmatched. Germline lookup yields CDR1 SGHNT and CDR2 YYREEE (reference sequence). The CDR3 bases are TGTGCCAGCAGCAGTTTTTTAGCGGGAAGAGGTTACGAGCAGTACTTC. Protein: CASSSFLAGRGYEQYF.

This chain connects TRBV28 to TRBJ1-4; 9 bases are shared with TRBD1. Germline CDR1 and CDR2: MDHEN and SYDVKM. V was clipped by 3 bases and J by 4 bases; unmatched bases: 3. The CDR3 is made up of 15 amino acids. The CDR3 DNA reads as TGTGCCAGCAGTTTGCCGACAGGGGGTAATGAAAAACTGTTTTTT. This gives the protein CASSLPTGGNEKLFF.

The rearrangement uses TRBV6-1 and TRBJ2-3, with 9 bases identical to TRBD2. CDR3 length: 18 amino acids. From germline, CDR1 is MNHNS and CDR2 SASEGT. V was clipped by 4 bases and J by 7 bases; unmatched bases: 18. The CDR3 is CASSAKPPGLADTNTQYF. For the CDR3, the DNA is TGTGCCAGCAGTGCTAAACCTCCGGGACTAGCCGATACCAATACGCAGTATTTT.

The chain combines TRBV29-1 with TRBJ1-2; maybe TRBD1 (6 bases). V was clipped by 5 bases and J by 8 bases, with 15 bases between them. CDR1 and CDR2 (germline): SQVTM, ANQGSEA. This CDR3 is 12 amino acids long. CDR3 amino acids: CSVPLGGGGYTF. CDR3 DNA sequence: TGCAGCGTTCCCCTAGGGGGTGGCGGCTACACCTTC.

The chain has TRBV7-2 and TRBJ2-1; 13 nucleotides line up with TRBD2. Germline V gene sequence: CDR1 SGHTA, CDR2 FQGNSA. CDR3 length: 17 residues. V gave up 5 bases and J gave up 9 bases; unmatched junction bases: 13. The CDR3 DNA follows: TGTGCCAGCAGCATACTGACCGGGACTAGCGGGACGAGTGAGCAGTTCTTC. Its protein product is CASSILTGTSGTSEQFF.

The gene calls are TRBV9 and TRBJ2-2, with 7 bases matching TRBD2. Germline V gives CDR1 SGDLS, CDR2 YYNGEE. CDR3 length: 16 amino acids. V shed 1 base and J 0 bases; nucleotides not matched to a gene: 3. The CDR3 DNA follows: TGTGCCAGCAGCGTACGGGGGGACGCGAACACCGGGGAGCTGTTTTTT. Amino acids: CASSVRGDANTGELFF.

The chain recombines TRBV7-3 with TRBJ2-4; TRBD1 matches 8 bases. V was pared by 4 bases and J by 0 bases, with 8 bases of the junction left unmatched. The CDR3 is 17 residues long. The germline V gene has CDR1 SGHTA and CDR2 FQGTGA. CDR3 loop: CASSYRDRGKAKNIQYF. The CDR3 region has the DNA TGTGCCAGCAGCTACCGTGACAGGGGAAAAGCCAAAAACATTCAGTACTTC.